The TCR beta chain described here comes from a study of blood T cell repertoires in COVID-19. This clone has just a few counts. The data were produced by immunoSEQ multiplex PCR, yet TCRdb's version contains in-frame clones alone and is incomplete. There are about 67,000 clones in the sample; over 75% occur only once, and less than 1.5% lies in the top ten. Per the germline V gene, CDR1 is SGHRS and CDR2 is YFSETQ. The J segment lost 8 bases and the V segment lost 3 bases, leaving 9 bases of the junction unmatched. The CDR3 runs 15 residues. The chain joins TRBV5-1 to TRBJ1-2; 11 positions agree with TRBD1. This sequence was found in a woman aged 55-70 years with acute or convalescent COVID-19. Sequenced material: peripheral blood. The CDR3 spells CASSWEGQGAVGYTF. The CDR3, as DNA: TGCGCCAGCAGCTGGGAAGGACAGGGGGCGGTCGGCTACACCTTC.